This TCR beta chain is drawn from a study of a mutant IDH1 vaccine in newly diagnosed glioma. The sample's time point: week 5, during vaccination. Vaccine doses each comprised 300 ug of mutant IDH1 20-mer peptide, with topical imiquimod. Here immunoSEQ multiplex PCR was the method, and the copy in TCRdb shows in-frame clones only, minus some. Of tens of thousands of clones listed, roughly 80% are singletons. Trimming pared 2 bases from V and 0 bases from J, leaving 8 bases between. CDR3 length equals 15 residues. Germline assignment: CDR1 LNHDA and CDR2 SQIVND (reference sequence). This clone was seen only a few times. Its antigen is not identified.

The chain has TRBV19 and TRBJ1-5; D gene unclear. The sample in question was PBMCs, obtained from a glioma patient whose treatment included an IDH1 peptide vaccine. This TCR derives from a man in his forties or fifties with glioma. Some clones in this sample may be carry-over from other donors' samples. This CDR3 is CASSITPYSNQPQHF. The CDR3 coding sequence is TGTGCCAGTAGTATAACCCCCTATAGCAATCAGCCCCAGCATTTT.